This T cell receptor beta chain was sequenced during a study of cytotoxic CD8 clonotypes in ibrutinib-treated CLL. Whole-study results and caveats: Baseline levels were approached again at progression, after clonality had risen at ibrutinib response.

Generated by immunoSEQ multiplex PCR, the TCRdb table keeps only in-frame clones and is missing some. The profile shows 190,000 or so clones, around three quarters of them singletons. Between the trimmed V and J ends, which lost 4 bases and 2 bases, there was a span of 12 bases. Germline CDR1 and CDR2: LGHNA and YSLEER. This CDR3 spans 14 amino acids. Turning to this clone: What it binds is not known.

V usage is TRBV4-3 and J usage is TRBJ2-7, with D uncertain. This TCR derives from a human donor with chronic lymphocytic leukemia. This material consisted of PBMCs, taken after 24 months of ibrutinib treatment. CDR3 residues: CASSPTRSTYEQYF. The CDR3 DNA follows: TGCGCCAGCAGCCCCACCCGGTCTACCTACGAGCAGTACTTC.